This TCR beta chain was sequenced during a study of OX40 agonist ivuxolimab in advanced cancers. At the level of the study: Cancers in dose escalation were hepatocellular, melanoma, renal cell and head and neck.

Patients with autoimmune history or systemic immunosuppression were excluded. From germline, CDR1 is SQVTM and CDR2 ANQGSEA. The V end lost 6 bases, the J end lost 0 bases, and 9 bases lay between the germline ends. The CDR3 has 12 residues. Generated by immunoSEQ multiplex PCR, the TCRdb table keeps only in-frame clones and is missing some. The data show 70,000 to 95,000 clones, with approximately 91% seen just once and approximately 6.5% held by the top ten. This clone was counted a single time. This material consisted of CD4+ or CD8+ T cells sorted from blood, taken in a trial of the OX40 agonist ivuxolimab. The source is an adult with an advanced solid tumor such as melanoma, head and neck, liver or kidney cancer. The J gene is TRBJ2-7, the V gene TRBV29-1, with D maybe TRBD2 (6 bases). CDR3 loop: CSVGTVSYEQYF. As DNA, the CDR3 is TGCAGCGTGGGGACTGTCTCCTACGAGCAGTACTTC.